These 7 T cell receptor beta chains came from one sample sequenced in a study of long-term antiretroviral therapy in people with HIV. Survey-level immunoSEQ v3.0 assays were run. Produced via immunoSEQ multiplex PCR; TCRdb's table is partial and in-frame only. The sample has about 29,000 clones, 95% seen once. The specimen comprised unsorted PBMCs, sampled 5.3 years after starting antiretroviral therapy. The receptors stem from a young man with HIV.

This sequence joins TRBV6-4 and TRBJ2-2; the D gene is possibly TRBD1 (5 bases). The CDR3 sequence is 13 residues long. V dropped 2 bases and J dropped 4 bases, with 5 bases sitting between them. Germline V gene data show CDR1 as MRHNA and CDR2 as SNTAGT. The CDR3 DNA reads TGTGCCAGCAGTGACAGGGGCACCGGGGAGCTGTTTTTT. Translating it yields CASSDRGTGELFF.

The chain has TRBV15 and TRBJ2-3, with 12 bases identical to TRBD2. Germline CDR1 and CDR2: LNHNV and YYDKDF (reference sequence). The CDR3 has 16 residues. The ends lost 5 bases at V and 6 bases at J; junction bases unmatched: 9. The CDR3 here is CATSGELAGGVDTQYF. CDR3 nucleotide sequence: TGTGCCACCAGCGGCGAACTAGCGGGAGGTGTGGATACGCAGTATTTT.

The CDR3 region has the DNA TGTGCCAGCAGTTCGGAGAACTGGGGCTACACCTTC. It encodes CASSSENWGYTF. The chain uses TRBV28 and TRBJ1-2, with D uncertain. This CDR3 region has 12 residues. V was clipped by 4 bases and J by 8 bases, with 11 bases between them. CDR1 and CDR2 from the germline V gene are MDHEN and SYDVKM.

The chain couples TRBV4-1 to TRBJ2-7, with D possibly TRBD1 on 5 matching bases. V gave up 3 bases and J gave up 7 bases, with 13 bases separating them. This CDR3 comprises 13 residues. CDR1 is MGHRA, CDR2 YSYEKL, per germline. The CDR3 DNA follows: TGCGCCAGCAGCCAGCCCGACAGATCAGAGCAGTACTTC. Translated, it gives CASSQPDRSEQYF.

In regard to this clone: The junction shows a germline mismatch at one end, possibly a read error. CDR3 sequence: CASSNSSSYNEQFF. CDR3 nucleotides: TGTGCCAGCAGTAACTCGAGCTCCTACAATGAGCAGTTCTTC. The chain carries TRBV6-4 and TRBJ2-1; D uncertain. The germline gives CDR1 MRHNA, CDR2 SNTAGT. CDR3 length: 14 residues.

The rearrangement links TRBV27 to TRBJ2-7; maybe TRBD1 (6 bases). Looked up from germline, CDR1 is MNHEY and CDR2 is SMNVEV (reference sequence). V dropped 3 bases and J dropped 3 bases, with 12 bases sitting between them. This CDR3 contains 14 residues. As DNA, the CDR3 is TGTGCCAGCAGTTTCCCGGGACAAATCTACGAGCAGTACTTC. Its translation: CASSFPGQIYEQYF.

The CDR3 DNA reads TGTGCCAGCAGCTTAGATACAGCCACAGATACGCAGTATTTT. This gives the protein CASSLDTATDTQYF. The chain carries TRBV7-8 and TRBJ2-3; D is unresolved. The V end was cut by 1 base, the J end by 2 bases, with 7 bases between. Germline assignment: CDR1 SGHVS and CDR2 FQNEAQ. This CDR3 contains 14 residues.